Following are 8 T cell receptor beta chains from one sample sequenced in a study of regulatory T cells in long-lasting Graves disease. Time point denoted: newly diagnosed GD, antithyroid drugs for less than 3 months. Following extraction of RNA from PBMCs, that RNA was used to make the TCR library. Building of the TCR beta libraries involved iRepertoire HTBI primers and Arm-PCR of CDR3 regions. In TCRdb, the multiplex PCR reads were re-called with MiXCR into one record per CDR3 protein. Of approximately 460,000 distinct CDR3 sequences listed, about 17% are singletons. This sample also belongs to another study, concerning T cells in Graves' hyperthyroidism and ophthalmopathy.

This material consisted of peripheral blood mononuclear cells (PBMCs), taken at new diagnosis, from a patient treated with antithyroid drugs. These receptors all come from a woman aged 25 to 39 with Graves disease.

This clonotype occurred a few times. The genes are TRBV27 and TRBJ2-3, with 13 bases identical to TRBD2. The J call may not be correct, given that the DNA end is closer to TRBJ2-5. CDR1 MNHEY and CDR2 SMNVEV come from the germline V gene (reference sequence). This CDR3 contains 17 residues. The CDR3 sequence: CASSYGLAGVGGETQYF. CDR3 sequence (DNA): TGTGCCAGCAGTTACGGACTAGCGGGGGTCGGGGGGGAGACCCAGTACTTC.

This clonotype came up many times. The rearrangement uses TRBV6-1 and TRBJ1-5; TRBD1 is a possible D gene (5 bases). Deletions cut 5 bases from V and 0 bases from J, with 14 bases between. The V gene's germline CDR1 is MNHNS and CDR2 SASEGT. This CDR3 has 16 amino acids. CDR3 protein: CASSLRTQLSNQPQHF. The CDR3 bases are TGTGCCAGCAGTCTCCGGACACAGCTTAGCAATCAGCCCCAGCATTTT.

This clonotype was observed many times. The rearrangement joins TRBV20-1 to TRBJ1-1; D not resolved. Trimming left V 0 bases short and J 2 bases short, with 16 bases between. Germline V gene lookup returns CDR1 DFQATT and CDR2 SNEGSKA (reference sequence). This CDR3 contains 16 residues. CDR3: CSARDAEAGSNTEAFF. The CDR3 region has the DNA TGCAGTGCTAGAGATGCGGAGGCTGGCAGCAACACTGAAGCTTTCTTT.

V is TRBV19 and J is TRBJ2-2; D is ambiguous. CDR3 length equals 15 residues. Deletions cut 8 bases from V and 0 bases from J, with 13 bases between. Germline CDR1 is LNHDA and CDR2 is SQIVND (reference sequence). CDR3 DNA sequence: TGTGCCAGTCAGATATTTTCCGCGAACACCGGGGAGCTGTTTTTT. It translates to CASQIFSANTGELFF.

This chain links TRBV7-9 with TRBJ1-4, with D unclear. From germline, CDR1 is SEHNR and CDR2 FQNEAQ (reference sequence). This CDR3 spans 14 amino acids. V was cut by 5 bases and J by 4 bases, with 11 bases left in between. CDR3 coding DNA: TGTGCCAGCAGCCCCGACGGCCATAATGAAAAACTGTTTTTT. This encodes CASSPDGHNEKLFF. The variable domain in full, completed from reference TRBV7-9 and TRBJ1-4, reads DTGVSQNPRHKITKRGQNVTFRCDPISEHNRLYWYRQTLGQGPEFLTYFQNEAQLEKSRLLSDRFSAERPKGSFSTLEIQRTEQGDSAMYLCASSPDGHNEKLFFGSGTQLSVL.

This clonotype was seen ten or more times. The CDR3 DNA reads TGTGCCAGCAGCTTATTCGCGGGAGGGGCAGATACGCAGTATTTT. Translating it yields CASSLFAGGADTQYF. This sequence joins TRBV7-2 and TRBJ2-3, with 9 nucleotides matching TRBD2. Germline CDR1 reads SGHTA; CDR2 reads FQGNSA. V lost 2 bases to trimming and J lost 4 bases; unmatched junction nucleotides: 4. The CDR3 loop spans 15 amino acids.

This clonotype was counted a few times. The chain carries TRBV5-1 and TRBJ1-6; 9 nucleotides line up with TRBD1. This CDR3 region has 14 residues. The V gene's germline CDR1 is SGHRS and CDR2 YFSETQ. Trimming removed 3 bases from V and 14 bases from J; junction bases left unmatched: 9. The CDR3 protein is CASSSGTGQASLHF. CDR3 sequence (DNA): TGCGCCAGCAGCTCCGGGACAGGGCAAGCTTCCCTCCACTTT.

This clonotype occurred a few times. This chain links TRBV9 with TRBJ2-1; 7 bases agree with TRBD1. The germline V gene encodes CDR1 SGDLS and CDR2 YYNGEE. The V gene end was trimmed by 4 bases and the J gene end by 9 bases; junction bases not matched to a gene: 10. The CDR3 has 14 residues. CDR3: CASSPRGLAGEQFF. DNA of the CDR3: TGTGCCAGCAGCCCGAGGGGGCTCGCGGGTGAGCAGTTCTTC. Based on the CDR3 plus reference TRBV9 and TRBJ2-1, the full variable domain is DSGVTQTPKHLITATGQRVTLRCSPRSGDLSVYWYQQSLDQGLQFLIQYYNGEERAKGNILERFSAQQFPDLHSELNLSSLELGDSALYFCASSPRGLAGEQFFGPGTRLTVL.